This TCR beta chain was obtained from a study of CD8+ T cells in alopecia areata. Study context: Treated patients were given 5 to 10 mg oral tofacitinib twice daily.

Study results and caveats: Scalp clonality and expanded CD8+ clones among the top 100 were significantly decreased by tofacitinib. With tofacitinib ongoing, many expanded lesional clones persisted in both scalp and blood.

cDNA serving as the sequencing template came from extracted, reverse transcribed RNA. Repertoires were generated with immunoSEQ multiplex PCR, while TCRdb's copy carries only in-frame clones and drops some. The profile shows about 74,000 clones, roughly 28% of them singletons. This CDR3 comprises 13 residues. Trimming took 3 bases from V and 5 from J; bases not matched to a gene: 1. Germline V CDR1 and CDR2: MGHDK, SYGVNS. As for treatment: oral pan-JAK inhibitor, 5-10 mg twice daily. Collection of lesional scalp punch biopsies and peripheral blood was performed in alopecia areata patients. This clone was detected only a few times. The antigen is unknown.

The chain has TRBV25-1 and TRBJ1-1, with 9 positions matching TRBD1. The TCR sequence derives from a human donor with alopecia areata. The material was CD8+ T cells sorted from blood, obtained at week 4, from a patient treated with tofacitinib. The CDR3 nucleotides are TGTGCCAGCAGTGAGACAGGGGGGACTGAAGCTTTCTTT. Translating gives CASSETGGTEAFF.